Listed here are 9 T cell receptor beta chains from one sample, sequenced in a study of control samples from healthy donors and cancer patients. Libraries were prepared by immunoSEQ multiplex PCR; TCRdb keeps only in-frame clonotypes and omits some of them. In the table there are roughly 130,000 clones, approximately 90% of which are singletons. Input material: blood. The receptors here all came from a young man in good health.

The V gene is TRBV15, the J gene TRBJ2-1; D call uncertain. The ends were cut back, 1 base at V and 6 bases at J, with 22 bases in the middle. Germline lookup yields CDR1 LNHNV and CDR2 YYDKDF (reference sequence). The CDR3 length is 18 residues. The DNA for the CDR3 is TGTGCCACCAGCAGAGTGCCCCGTAGAAGGGATGAGATCAATGAGCAGTTCTTC. Its protein is CATSRVPRRRDEINEQFF.

The V gene is TRBV11-2, the J gene TRBJ2-2, with D possibly TRBD1 on 5 matching bases. CDR1 and CDR2 (germline): SGHAT, FQNNGV. V dropped 1 base and J dropped 1 base, with 10 bases sitting between them. The length of the CDR3 is 16 residues. CDR3 DNA sequence: TGTGCCAGCAGCTTAGCCTACAGGAAGAACACCGGGGAGCTGTTTTTT. It is translated as CASSLAYRKNTGELFF.

This rearrangement joins TRBV23-1 to TRBJ2-3; the D gene is possibly TRBD1 (5 bases). TRBV23-1 is an ORF, and what it does is uncertain. There are 14 residues in the CDR3. V was clipped by 2 bases and J by 1 base, with 7 bases between them. DNA of the CDR3: TGCGCCAGCAGTCAACGCAGGGGCACAGATACGCAGTATTTT. Its protein product is CASSQRRGTDTQYF.

This chain uses TRBV5-1 with TRBJ1-4, with D possibly being TRBD1 (5 bases). Between the trimmed V and J ends, which lost 1 base and 3 bases, there was a span of 10 bases. Germline V lookup: CDR1 SGHRS, CDR2 YFSETQ. The CDR3 covers 15 residues. Written as DNA, the CDR3 is TGCGCCAGCAGCTTGACGGGGCAGCCTAATGAAAAACTGTTTTTT. It encodes CASSLTGQPNEKLFF.

V and J are TRBV18 and TRBJ2-5, with D maybe TRBD1 (6 bases). The germline V gene has CDR1 KGHSH and CDR2 LQKENI. CDR3 size: 17 residues. V was cut by 0 bases and J by 0 bases, with 14 bases left in between. For the CDR3, the DNA is TGTGCCAGCTCACCACCGGTGGCAGGGGCCTACCAAGAGACCCAGTACTTC. This gives the protein CASSPPVAGAYQETQYF. Full variable domain (outside the CDR3, taken from reference TRBV18 and TRBJ2-5): NAGVMQNPRHLVRRRGQEARLRCSPMKGHSHVYWYRQLPEEGLKFMVYLQKENIIDESGMPKERFSAEFPKEGPSILRIQQVVRGDSAAYFCASSPPVAGAYQETQYFGPGTRLLVL.

Details on this clone: This specimen includes other DNA sequences encoding the same CDR3. The genes are TRBV5-1 and TRBJ2-3; D gene uncertain. V lost 0 bases and J lost 1, with 3 bases in between. There are 13 residues in the CDR3. Looked up from germline, CDR1 is SGHRS and CDR2 is YFSETQ. CDR3 in amino acids: CASSLEGTDTQYF. As DNA, the CDR3 is TGCGCCAGCAGCTTGGAGGGCACAGATACGCAGTATTTT.

The chain carries TRBV4-1 and TRBJ2-2; D tentatively reads TRBD1 or TRBD2 (5 bases each). Per the germline V gene, CDR1 is MGHRA and CDR2 is YSYEKL. V lost 3 bases and J lost 10, with 21 bases in between. The CDR3 totals 16 residues. The CDR3 region is CASSHPPGPITEELFF. The DNA of the CDR3 is TGCGCCAGCAGCCATCCCCCGGGACCCATAACGGAGGAGCTGTTTTTT.

The J gene is TRBJ1-2, the V gene TRBV14, with unresolved D. Germline loops: CDR1 SGHDN, CDR2 FVKESK. V gave up 3 bases and J gave up 3 bases, with 8 bases separating them. This CDR3 is built from 13 residues. CDR3 loop: CASSHGPYYGYTF. DNA for the CDR3: TGTGCCAGCAGCCATGGACCATACTATGGCTACACCTTC.

The chain employs TRBV7-3 and TRBJ2-2, with D perhaps matching TRBD1 (6 bases). V was cut by 5 bases and J by 6 bases, with 10 bases left in between. CDR1 SGHTA and CDR2 FQGTGA come from the germline V gene. This CDR3 contains 13 residues. This CDR3 is CASSPTGSGELFF. CDR3 DNA: TGTGCCAGCAGCCCTACAGGGTCCGGGGAGCTGTTTTTT. The entire variable domain, with the rest obtained from reference TRBV7-3 and TRBJ2-2, is as follows: GAGVSQTPSNKVTEKGKYVELRCDPISGHTALYWYRQSLGQGPEFLIYFQGTGAADDSGLPNDRFFAVRPEGSVSTLKIQRTERGDSAVYLCASSPTGSGELFFGEGSRLTVL.